The text below deals with one T cell receptor beta chain. Its antigen is not known. This record belongs to a study of T cells in localized non-small cell lung cancer. TCRdb's copy holds only in-frame clones and misses some; the assay was immunoSEQ multiplex PCR. The table has 20,000 to 25,000 clones, around nine tenths seen once. V shed 2 bases and J shed 1 base, with 8 bases lying between them. The CDR3 spans 14 residues. Germline lookup yields CDR1 SNHLY and CDR2 FYNNEI. General observations from the study: Elevated blood T cell density was associated with longer overall survival. Uninvolved adjacent lung had the highest recorded T cell clonality, with tumor below it. A median of approximately 50 of the top 100 tumor clones appeared in adjacent lung, which was paired and uninvolved. As only one tumor region underwent sequencing, heterogeneity remains possible.

Sequencing used peripheral blood, obtained before any cancer treatment. The chain links TRBV2 to TRBJ2-5; D gene unclear. The sequence was collected from a female donor older than 55 with stage I lung adenocarcinoma. As DNA, the CDR3 is TGTGCCAGCAGTGAACAGCCCGCCCAAGAGACCCAGTACTTC. Residues: CASSEQPAQETQYF.